This T cell receptor (beta chain) appears in the sequencing data of a study of T cells in tuberculosis. Study details: A South African cohort included IGRA-negative adolescents, latently infected IGRA-positive adolescents and adults with active tuberculosis.

In germline, CDR1 is SGHTA, CDR2 FQGNSA. V shed 5 bases, J shed 0 bases, and the junction held 9 bases outside the gene matches. The CDR3 is made up of 16 amino acids. The study, taken as a whole, reports: Smaller alpha distances in active tuberculosis partly reflected shorter CDR3-alpha lengths.

Assay: immunoSEQ multiplex PCR; the TCRdb copy retains only in-frame clones and omits some. The sample lists more than 35,000 clones; approximately 93% were seen once. Time point: new active TB diagnosis, blood taken before or within 7 days of starting treatment. Each patient had positive sputum smear microscopy and/or positive culture. The sample holds one count of this clone. Its antigen is not identified. V usage is TRBV7-2 and J usage is TRBJ2-7; 8 bases agree with TRBD1. The sequenced sample was PBMCs, obtained at tuberculosis diagnosis. This clonotype originated in an adult with tuberculosis. The CDR3 DNA follows: TGTGCCAGCAGCGCCCAGGACAGGGATGGCTCCTACGAGCAGTACTTC. Amino acids: CASSAQDRDGSYEQYF.